This TCR beta chain was profiled in a study of identical twins. Study-wide points: Invariant MAIT and iNKT cells may have partly biased zero-insertion analyses. Within cord blood, abundant beta clonotypes carried fewer insertions, but memory repertoires showed no such trend. The study found excess low generation probability among twin-shared out-of-frame alpha sequences.

The CDR3 length is 14 residues. Trimming took off 1 base at V and 4 bases at J, with 12 bases between the two ends. Germline CDR1 reads SGHDT; CDR2 reads YYEEEE. Only a few counts were recorded for this clonotype. Its antigen is unknown. Template switching added a universal primer site; cDNA carried unique molecular identifiers. TCRdb re-derived calls from the 5' RACE reads in MiXCR, one entry per CDR3 protein. The table lists roughly 250,000 distinct CDR3 sequences, roughly 7% of them singletons. This sample was also put to use in a study of yellow fever vaccine responses in identical twins.

The sample taken for sequencing was memory (CD45RO+) T cells sorted from blood. The rearrangement links TRBV5-6 to TRBJ2-7; D gene unclear. This TCR derives from a woman aged 18-35 years in good health. CDR3 amino acids: CASSLMKVNYEQYV. The CDR3 nucleotides are TGTGCCAGCAGCTTGATGAAGGTTAATTACGAGCAGTACGTC.